Below are 18 T cell receptor beta chains sequenced from a single sample in a study of T cell responses to AZD1222 COVID-19 vaccine. Assay: immunoSEQ multiplex PCR; the TCRdb copy retains only in-frame clones and omits some. The data contain roughly 100,000 clones, approximately 89% of them singletons. The sample was peripheral blood, taken 28 days after the second AZD1222 dose. These receptors all come from an adult who received the AZD1222 COVID-19 vaccine.

The chain is built from TRBV7-9 and TRBJ1-2; 8 bases match TRBD1. This CDR3 contains 13 residues. With 4 bases clipped from V and 5 bases from J, the junction kept 3 bases outside the gene matches. CDR1 is SEHNR and CDR2 is FQNEAQ in the germline V gene (reference sequence). CDR3 sequence reads: CASSSTGDYGYTF. DNA for the CDR3: TGTGCCAGCAGCTCGACAGGGGATTATGGCTACACCTTC.

The J gene is TRBJ1-2, the V gene TRBV18; tentative D call: TRBD1 (5 bases). The length of the CDR3 is 16 residues. The V end lost 0 bases, the J end lost 8 bases, and 19 bases lay between the germline ends. Germline V lookup: CDR1 KGHSH, CDR2 LQKENI. CDR3 in DNA: TGTGCCAGCTCACCACCTTACAACAGGTGGATGAGGGGCTACACCTTC. This gives the protein CASSPPYNRWMRGYTF. Based on the CDR3 plus reference TRBV18 and TRBJ1-2, the full variable domain is NAGVMQNPRHLVRRRGQEARLRCSPMKGHSHVYWYRQLPEEGLKFMVYLQKENIIDESGMPKERFSAEFPKEGPSILRIQQVVRGDSAAYFCASSPPYNRWMRGYTFGSGTRLTVV.

The rearrangement uses TRBV11-2 and TRBJ1-5, with D uncertain. V lost 1 base and J lost 0, with 10 bases in between. From germline, CDR1 is SGHAT and CDR2 FQNNGV. This CDR3 region has 16 residues. The CDR3 reads CASSLGSQNSNQPQHF. The CDR3 nucleotides are TGTGCCAGCAGCTTAGGGTCGCAGAATAGCAATCAGCCCCAGCATTTT.

The genes are TRBV19 and TRBJ2-5, with 14 bases lining up with TRBD2. The CDR3 has 20 amino acids. Trimming at V came to 5 bases and at J to 1 base, leaving 15 bases not matched to a gene. The V gene's germline CDR1 is LNHDA and CDR2 SQIVND (reference sequence). This CDR3 reads CASSLTAPGTSGSTQETQYF. The CDR3, as DNA: TGTGCCAGTAGTTTGACAGCTCCCGGGACTAGCGGGAGTACCCAAGAGACCCAGTACTTC.

This chain connects TRBV28 to TRBJ2-2, with 12 bases lining up with TRBD2. Per germline, CDR1 MDHEN and CDR2 SYDVKM. CDR3 length: 16 residues. Germline trimming cut 6 bases from V and 4 bases from J; bases unmatched to any gene: 6. The CDR3 loop reads CASRRPGLAGTGELFF. In DNA, the CDR3 is TGTGCCAGCAGGAGACCGGGACTAGCGGGCACCGGGGAGCTGTTTTTT.

The chain uses TRBV2 and TRBJ1-5; D uncertain. The CDR3 runs 11 residues. V was cut by 6 bases and J by 6 bases, with 6 bases left in between. In germline, CDR1 is SNHLY, CDR2 FYNNEI. CDR3 DNA: TGTGCCAGCAGGGGTACTCAGCCCCAGCATTTT. It encodes CASRGTQPQHF.

The chain recombines TRBV13 with TRBJ2-2, with D perhaps TRBD2 (6 bases). CDR1 PRHDT and CDR2 FYEKMQ come from the germline V gene (reference sequence). Between the trimmed V and J ends, which lost 1 base and 2 bases, there was a span of 8 bases. The CDR3 contains 15 residues. In DNA, the CDR3 is TGTGCCAGCAGCTTAGAACTAGCCAACACCGGGGAGCTGTTTTTT. Amino acid sequence: CASSLELANTGELFF.

This rearrangement joins TRBV7-2 to TRBJ1-5, with D possibly matching TRBD1 (5 bases). The germline V gene has CDR1 SGHTA and CDR2 FQGNSA. The CDR3 consists of 14 residues. Trimming removed 2 bases from V and 3 bases from J, with 8 bases in between. CDR3 residues: CASSLSRDNQPQHF. CDR3 DNA: TGTGCCAGCAGCTTAAGCAGGGACAATCAGCCCCAGCATTTT.

The chain employs TRBV30 and TRBJ2-5; D might be TRBD2 (6 bases). V gave up 5 bases and J gave up 2 bases, with 12 bases separating them. CDR3 length equals 13 residues. Germline CDR1 is GTSNPN and CDR2 is SVGIG (reference sequence). CDR3 nucleotides: TGTGCCTGGGCGGGACTGTCGCAAGAGACCCAGTACTTC. Encoded protein: CAWAGLSQETQYF.

This clone came up once. The genes are TRBV5-1 and TRBJ2-2; 7 bases line up with TRBD2. Germline V gene sequence: CDR1 SGHRS, CDR2 YFSETQ. This CDR3 is 15 amino acids long. V shed 6 bases, J shed 3 bases, and the junction held 8 bases outside the gene matches. CDR3 residues: CASNRLAVDTGELFF. As DNA, the CDR3 is TGCGCCAGCAATCGGCTAGCGGTTGACACCGGGGAGCTGTTTTTT.

The chain carries TRBV3-1 (or the pseudogene TRBV3-2) and TRBJ1-5; a possible D gene is TRBD1 (6 bases). The CDR3 has 14 residues. The V end lost 6 bases, the J end lost 6 bases, and 15 bases lay between the germline ends. CDR1 and CDR2 (germline): LGHDT, YNNKEL (reference sequence). For the CDR3, the DNA is TGTGCCAGCAGTGGGGGCTGGGGATTTCAGCCCCAGCATTTT. This translates into CASSGGWGFQPQHF.

The chain joins TRBV28 to TRBJ2-4; 10 nucleotides match TRBD2. The J segment lost 4 bases and the V segment lost 2 bases, leaving 14 bases of the junction unmatched. This CDR3 region has 19 residues. Germline V gene sequence: CDR1 MDHEN, CDR2 SYDVKM. CDR3 region: CASSLGRLAGPSDKNIQYF. Here the CDR3 DNA reads TGTGCCAGCAGTTTAGGGAGACTAGCGGGTCCTTCCGATAAAAACATTCAGTACTTC.

The chain is built from TRBV2 and TRBJ2-7; 11 bases fit TRBD2. V shed 5 bases and J 4 bases; nucleotides not matched to a gene: 10. The germline V gene has CDR1 SNHLY and CDR2 FYNNEI. The CDR3 has 16 amino acids. This CDR3 is CASSTSGSSGWYEQYF. The DNA of the CDR3 is TGTGCCAGCAGTACTAGCGGGAGTTCCGGCTGGTACGAGCAGTACTTC.

V gene TRBV7-9 combines with J gene TRBJ2-3; D not resolved. The length of the CDR3 is 14 residues. Per the germline V gene, CDR1 is SEHNR and CDR2 is FQNEAQ (reference sequence). V dropped 1 base and J dropped 0 bases, with 5 bases sitting between them. In DNA, the CDR3 is TGTGCCAGCAGCTTAGTTATAAGCACAGATACGCAGTATTTT. It is translated as CASSLVISTDTQYF.

This chain joins TRBV27 and TRBJ1-6; 8 nucleotides align to TRBD1. Germline trimming cut 6 bases from V and 10 bases from J; bases unmatched to any gene: 8. CDR1 is MNHEY, CDR2 SMNVEV, per germline (reference sequence). The CDR3 loop spans 14 amino acids. The CDR3: CASSPGQVGSPLHF. The CDR3 DNA follows: TGTGCCAGCAGCCCGGGACAGGTGGGATCACCCCTCCACTTT.

CDR3 protein: CASSQDGDRTQPQHF. CDR3 DNA sequence: TGCGCCAGCAGCCAAGATGGAGACAGGACCCAGCCCCAGCATTTT. V gene TRBV4-1 combines with J gene TRBJ1-5, with a tentative D call TRBD1 (6 bases). In germline, CDR1 is MGHRA, CDR2 YSYEKL. The CDR3 sequence is 15 residues long. V lost 0 bases to trimming and J lost 7 bases, with 13 bases between them.

The chain links TRBV7-3 to TRBJ2-1, with 7 bases matching TRBD2. CDR1 SGHTA and CDR2 FQGTGA come from the germline V gene. The CDR3 runs 15 residues. Trimming removed 3 bases from V and 7 bases from J; junction bases left unmatched: 9. The CDR3 here is CASSLLAGVGNEQFF. The DNA for the CDR3 is TGTGCCAGCAGCTTGTTGGCGGGAGTCGGAAATGAGCAGTTCTTC.

The chain employs TRBV3-1 (or the pseudogene TRBV3-2) and TRBJ1-5, with TRBD1 identical over 7 bases. After removal of 4 bases from V and 2 bases from J, the junction contained 5 bases not matched to a gene. This CDR3 contains 15 residues. In germline, CDR1 is LGHDT, CDR2 YNNKEL (reference sequence). CDR3 DNA: TGTGCCAGCAGCCGTGGAGGGACAGGCAATCAGCCCCAGCATTTT. Translating gives CASSRGGTGNQPQHF.